These 31 T cell receptor beta chains came from one sample sequenced in a study of regulatory T cells in long-lasting Graves disease (dated by TCRdb to the early 2020s). Per the publication, the time point label means: newly diagnosed GD, antithyroid drugs for less than 3 months. RNA was extracted from PBMCs in TRIzol for both TCR sequencing and RNA sequencing. The library was generated by multiplex PCR. The reads were generated on an Illumina HiSeq 4000. iRepertoire HTBI primers and Arm-PCR amplification of CDR3 regions were used to construct TCR beta libraries. TCRdb applied fastp at Q25 and MiXCR to the public reads, then kept only in-frame beta chains. One record per CDR3 amino acid sequence lists the most common genes and DNA. The sample contains hundreds of thousands of distinct CDR3 sequences, around 15% of them found a single time. The top ten hold 12% of the sample. These data also featured in a second study, about T cells in Graves' hyperthyroidism and ophthalmopathy.

The sample consisted of peripheral blood mononuclear cells (PBMCs), taken at new diagnosis, from a patient treated with antithyroid drugs. All receptors come from a young man with Graves disease. Donor details come from another sample of the same person, matched by shared clones.

This clonotype was counted ten times or more. The V gene is TRBV11-2, the J gene TRBJ2-7, with D possibly TRBD2 on 6 matching bases. Germline lookup yields CDR1 SGHAT and CDR2 FQNNGV. The CDR3 covers 15 residues. Trimming stripped 4 bases from V and 1 base from J, with 14 bases between. The CDR3 sequence: CASSSPGRGSYEQYF. In nucleotides, the CDR3 is TGTGCCAGCAGCTCCCCTGGGCGGGGATCCTACGAGCAGTACTTC.

This clonotype appeared a few times. The chain combines TRBV9 with TRBJ2-7, with D possibly TRBD1 on 6 matching bases. V was clipped by 3 bases and J by 2 bases, with 9 bases between them. Germline-derived CDR1 and CDR2 are SGDLS and YYNGEE. The CDR3 is 13 amino acids. In nucleotides, the CDR3 is TGTGCCAGCAGCGCGGGACATGCCTACGAGCAGTACTTC. Its protein is CASSAGHAYEQYF.

This chain links TRBV6-1 with TRBJ2-2; 7 nucleotides line up with TRBD1. Per germline, CDR1 MNHNS and CDR2 SASEGT. The CDR3 runs to 16 residues. V shed 4 bases, J shed 3 bases, and the junction held 8 bases outside the gene matches. CDR3 coding DNA: TGTGCCAGCAGTGCCTCCGGGACAGTGGACACCGGGGAGCTGTTTTTT. As protein: CASSASGTVDTGELFF.

This clonotype turned up a few times. The genes are TRBV20-1 and TRBJ2-5; 10 bases are a match to TRBD1. J was trimmed by 5 bases and V by 6 bases; bases with no gene match: 3. There are 12 residues in the CDR3. CDR1 is DFQATT, CDR2 SNEGSKA, per germline (reference sequence). The CDR3 here is CSAGQGFETQYF. As DNA, the CDR3 is TGCAGTGCGGGACAGGGGTTCGAGACCCAGTACTTC.

This clonotype showed up just a few times. The CDR3 sequence: CASSSGTDPFQYF. CDR3 nucleotides: TGTGCCAGCAGCTCGGGGACCGACCCTTTTCAGTACTTC. The chain uses TRBV5-6 and TRBJ2-4; D may match TRBD1 or TRBD2 (5 bases each). Trimming removed 3 bases from V and 11 bases from J, with 15 bases in between. The CDR3 is 13 residues long. The germline V gene encodes CDR1 SGHDT and CDR2 YYEEEE.

This sequence joins TRBV6-2 or TRBV6-3 and TRBJ1-2, with a tentative D call TRBD1 (6 bases). CDR3 length: 12 amino acids. CDR1 and CDR2 (germline): MNHEY, SVGEGT. The germline V and J ends were trimmed by 8 bases and 8 bases, with 15 bases remaining between them. The CDR3 here is CASQGPVGGYTF. The CDR3 DNA reads TGTGCCAGCCAGGGGCCTGTTGGCGGCTACACCTTC.

Many counts were recorded for this clonotype. This sequence joins TRBV20-1 and TRBJ2-7; 8 bases map to TRBD2. The CDR3 consists of 16 residues. Trimming cost V 0 bases and J 4 bases; bases outside gene matches: 11. CDR1 and CDR2 from the germline V gene are DFQATT and SNEGSKA (reference sequence). CDR3 in DNA: TGCAGTGCTAGAGATACTAGCGGTAGTTATCTGTACGAGCAGTACTTC. Its protein product is CSARDTSGSYLYEQYF.

Only a few counts were recorded for this clonotype. The V call is TRBV20-1, the J call TRBJ2-1, with D possibly being TRBD2 (5 bases). The CDR3 has 14 residues. Trimming left V 5 bases short and J 7 bases short, with 18 bases between. Germline loops: CDR1 DFQATT, CDR2 SNEGSKA (reference sequence). The CDR3 DNA is TGCAGTGCTCCCGCAGGCGGCGGCGGGAATGAGCAGTTCTTC. Encoded protein: CSAPAGGGGNEQFF.

This clonotype appeared many times. The chain links TRBV18 to TRBJ2-5; 7 nucleotides align to TRBD2. The CDR3 is 15 residues long. V lost 3 bases to trimming and J lost 2 bases; unmatched junction nucleotides: 6. Germline V gene lookup returns CDR1 KGHSH and CDR2 LQKENI. CDR3 DNA: TGTGCCAGCTCACCTCTAGCGGCAGTACAAGAGACCCAGTACTTC. This sequence encodes CASSPLAAVQETQYF.

This clonotype showed up just a few times. The J gene is TRBJ2-3, the V gene TRBV12-3 or TRBV12-4, with D possibly TRBD2 on 7 matching bases. CDR3 size: 14 residues. V lost 1 base and J 4 bases, leaving 9 bases between the germline ends. The CDR3 DNA reads as TGTGCCAGCAGTTTAGGGGGGGGCTCAGATACGCAGTATTTT. Protein: CASSLGGGSDTQYF.

This clonotype appeared a few times. DNA for the CDR3: TGTGCCAGCAGCCAAGATTGGACCGTCTCCTCCTACAATGAGCAGTTCTTC. Protein: CASSQDWTVSSYNEQFF. V usage is TRBV4-2 and J usage is TRBJ2-1; no firm D call. The CDR3 totals 17 residues. CDR1 is LGHNA and CDR2 is YNFKEQ in the germline V gene. V was cut by 0 bases and J by 0 bases, with 12 bases left in between.

This clonotype was seen ten or more times. The CDR3 DNA follows: TGTGCCAGCAGCTTCCCTCAACGGGGGACTAGCGATGAAAACATTCAGTACTTC. Protein: CASSFPQRGTSDENIQYF. The rearrangement joins TRBV7-8 to TRBJ2-4, with 10 bases identical to TRBD2. Trimming cost V 3 bases and J 5 bases; bases outside gene matches: 13. The CDR3 has 18 amino acids. Looked up from germline, CDR1 is SGHVS and CDR2 is FQNEAQ.

Details on this clonotype: A far larger clone lies a single base away; this is likely a read error. This rearrangement joins TRBV2 to TRBJ2-5, with 7 bases lining up with TRBD1. Germline V CDR1 and CDR2: SNHLY, FYNNEI. The length of the CDR3 is 16 residues. The DNA of the CDR3 is TGTGCCAGCAGCGCCGCAACCGACAGGGACCAAGAGACCCAGCACTTC. This gives the protein CASSAATDRDQETQHF. Full variable domain (missing parts from reference TRBV2 and TRBJ2-5): EPEVTQTPSHQVTQMGQEVILRCVPISNHLYFYWYRQILGQKVEFLVSFYNNEISEKSEIFDDQFSVERPDGSNFTLKIRSTKLEDSAMYFCASSAATDRDQETQHFGPGTRLLVL.

This clonotype has at least ten counts. V usage is TRBV6-1 and J usage is TRBJ2-2; 9 bases fit TRBD2. Germline CDR1 is MNHNS and CDR2 is SASEGT. V dropped 8 bases and J dropped 7; count of bases not matched to a gene: 8. This CDR3 contains 14 residues. The CDR3 DNA sequence: TGTGCCAGCTGGGAAGCGGGAGGAAACGGGGAGCTGTTTTTT. This gives the protein CASWEAGGNGELFF.

This sequence joins TRBV29-1 and TRBJ2-2, with TRBD2 matching over 12 bases. The CDR3 length is 18 residues. J was trimmed by 1 base and V by 7 bases; bases with no gene match: 13. Germline CDR1 and CDR2: SQVTM and ANQGSEA. CDR3: CSGRTPGLAGRNTGELFF. CDR3 DNA sequence: TGCAGCGGGAGAACTCCCGGACTAGCGGGAAGGAACACCGGGGAGCTGTTTTTT.

This clonotype has a count of ten or more. The chain recombines TRBV27 with TRBJ2-1, with D tentatively TRBD1 (7 bases). CDR3 length equals 14 residues. CDR1 and CDR2 (germline): MNHEY, SMNVEV (reference sequence). Between the trimmed V and J ends, which lost 10 bases and 4 bases, there was a span of 17 bases. CDR3: CATGRGTEYNEQFF. CDR3 nucleotide sequence: TGTGCCACGGGGCGCGGGACAGAGTACAATGAGCAGTTCTTC.

The table lists this clonotype with many counts. The rearrangement uses TRBV29-1 and TRBJ1-2, with TRBD1 as a possible D gene (5 bases). CDR1 and CDR2 (germline): SQVTM, ANQGSEA. The V gene lost 4 bases and the J gene lost 0 bases, with 15 bases spanning the gap. This CDR3 has 15 amino acids. The CDR3 loop reads CSVVGGTEANYGYTF. For the CDR3, the DNA is TGCAGCGTTGTTGGTGGGACCGAAGCTAACTATGGCTACACCTTC.

Turning to this clonotype: The junction departs from the called germline gene at one end, perhaps through a read error. The genes are TRBV20-1 and TRBJ1-1; no clear D gene. CDR1 is DFQATT and CDR2 is SNEGSKA in the germline V gene (reference sequence). This CDR3 spans 14 amino acids. The CDR3 loop is CSARADTGGTGAFF. The CDR3 DNA is TGCAGTGCTAGAGCCGACACCGGCGGCACTGGAGCTTTCTTT.

The gene calls are TRBV25-1 and TRBJ2-2, with TRBD1 matching 7 bases. The CDR3 is 17 amino acids. Losses at the gene ends were 2 bases for V and 1 base for J; bases not matched to a gene: 7. Germline V lookup: CDR1 MGHDK, CDR2 SYGVNS. CDR3 in amino acids: CASSEMSAGGNTGELFF. The CDR3 region has the DNA TGTGCCAGCAGTGAAATGTCGGCAGGGGGGAACACCGGGGAGCTGTTTTTT.

There are many counts of this clonotype. This chain uses TRBV7-2 with TRBJ2-7; the D is unclear. This CDR3 is 17 amino acids long. The germline V gene has CDR1 SGHTA and CDR2 FQGNSA. Trimming pared 4 bases from V and 0 bases from J, leaving 19 bases between. This CDR3 is CASSSRPPGSLSYEQYF. The CDR3 DNA is TGTGCCAGCAGCTCCCGACCCCCAGGCTCCCTCTCCTACGAGCAGTACTTC. Supplemented by reference TRBV7-2 and TRBJ2-7, the full variable domain reads GAGVSQSPSNKVTEKGKDVELRCDPISGHTALYWYRQSLGQGLEFLIYFQGNSAPDKSGLPSDRFSAERTGGSVSTLTIQRTQQEDSAVYLCASSSRPPGSLSYEQYFGPGTRLTVT.

This clonotype occurred a few times. The chain employs TRBV6-1 and TRBJ1-5; D possibly corresponds to TRBD1 (6 bases). Trimming left V 5 bases short and J 0 bases short, with 11 bases between. The CDR3 contains 15 residues. Germline CDR1 is MNHNS and CDR2 is SASEGT. Written as DNA, the CDR3 is TGTGCCAGCAGTCGGACAGACTATAGCAATCAGCCCCAGCATTTT. Amino acids: CASSRTDYSNQPQHF.

This clonotype was observed at least ten times. CDR3 coding DNA: TGTGCCAGCGGGGGCCGGACTAGCACAGATACGCAGTATTTT. Translated, it gives CASGGRTSTDTQYF. The gene calls are TRBV2 and TRBJ2-3; perhaps TRBD1 as D (6 bases). Trimming pared 8 bases from V and 0 bases from J, leaving 12 bases between. The CDR3 consists of 14 residues. The germline gives CDR1 SNHLY, CDR2 FYNNEI. Full variable domain (rest looked up from reference TRBV2 and TRBJ2-3): EPEVTQTPSHQVTQMGQEVILRCVPISNHLYFYWYRQILGQKVEFLVSFYNNEISEKSEIFDDQFSVERPDGSNFTLKIRSTKLEDSAMYFCASGGRTSTDTQYFGPGTRLTVL.

The rearrangement links TRBV25-1 to TRBJ2-7; D may correspond to TRBD1 or TRBD2 (5 bases each). The germline V and J ends were trimmed by 5 bases and 2 bases, with 25 bases remaining between them. The germline CDR1 and CDR2 sequences are MGHDK and SYGVNS. CDR3 length: 18 residues. CDR3 nucleotide sequence: TGTGCCAGCAGTATCAACAGGCTCGGGGTCGAAGTCCCCTACGAGCAGTACTTC. Its translation: CASSINRLGVEVPYEQYF.

This clonotype was detected many times. The chain links TRBV7-8 to TRBJ2-1; D call uncertain. Trimming removed 2 bases at V and 8 bases at J, with 13 bases between. The CDR3 extends over 14 amino acids. Per the germline V gene, CDR1 is SGHVS and CDR2 is FQNEAQ. The CDR3 is CASSLKAILDEQFF. CDR3 coding DNA: TGTGCCAGCAGCTTAAAGGCCATACTCGATGAGCAGTTCTTC. The full variable domain, rest sourced from reference TRBV7-8 and TRBJ2-1, is GAGVSQSPRYKVAKRGQDVALRCDPISGHVSLFWYQQALGQGPEFLTYFQNEAQLDKSGLPSDRFFAERPEGSVSTLKIQRTQQEDSAVYLCASSLKAILDEQFFGPGTRLTVL.

The V gene is TRBV5-6, the J gene TRBJ2-1, with 16 bases that match TRBD2. Germline assignment: CDR1 SGHDT and CDR2 YYEEEE. The CDR3 has 19 residues. Trimming at V came to 1 base and at J to 3 bases, leaving 7 bases not matched to a gene. The chain's CDR3 is CASSLPGTSGREVYNEQFF. The CDR3 coding sequence is TGTGCCAGCAGCTTGCCCGGGACTAGCGGGAGGGAGGTCTACAATGAGCAGTTCTTC.

This clonotype has at least ten counts. The chain carries TRBV5-1 and TRBJ2-3, with unresolved D. Germline V CDR1 and CDR2: SGHRS, YFSETQ. The V gene lost 2 bases and the J gene lost 6 bases, with 7 bases spanning the gap. The CDR3 has 12 amino acids. As DNA, the CDR3 is TGCGCCAGCAGCTTTTTGAGGGATACGCAGTATTTT. The encoded protein is CASSFLRDTQYF.

Note on this clonotype: A single base separates this from a much larger clone, so it may be a read error. V is TRBV2 and J is TRBJ2-1, with D possibly being TRBD2 (6 bases). The CDR3 is 14 residues long. Deletions cut 5 bases from V and 10 bases from J, with 18 bases between. The germline gives CDR1 SNHLY, CDR2 FYNNEI. The CDR3 DNA sequence: TGTGCCAGCAGTTTAGTGGAGGGCCACTACGAGCAGTTCTTC. Its protein is CASSLVEGHYEQFF. The variable domain in full, completed from reference TRBV2 and TRBJ2-1, reads EPEVTQTPSHQVTQMGQEVILRCVPISNHLYFYWYRQILGQKVEFLVSFYNNEISEKSEIFDDQFSVERPDGSNFTLKIRSTKLEDSAMYFCASSLVEGHYEQFFGPGTRLTVL.

This clonotype was counted ten times or more. The gene calls are TRBV6-1 and TRBJ1-2, with 9 bases identical to TRBD1. The trim removed 6 bases at V and 9 bases at J, leaving 5 bases unmatched. The CDR3 covers 12 residues. Germline V gives CDR1 MNHNS, CDR2 SASEGT. The DNA of the CDR3 is TGTGCCAGCAGGCGGGACAGGGTTAGCTACACCTTC. Translation gives CASRRDRVSYTF.

Comment on this clonotype: The germline gene is not matched at one end of the junction; a read error may be the cause. The J gene is TRBJ2-4, the V gene TRBV6-2 or TRBV6-3; 8 bases are shared with TRBD2. Germline V CDR1 and CDR2: MNHEY, SVGEGT. The CDR3 extends over 19 amino acids. The CDR3 DNA reads TGTGCCAGCAGTCCCATGAGCGGGAGCCTCCGGCAAGCCAAAAACATTCGGTACTTC. Translating gives CASSPMSGSLRQAKNIRYF.

On this clonotype: A much bigger clone sits one base away, suggesting this may be a read error. The chain uses TRBV13 and TRBJ1-2; no firm D call. The CDR3 sequence is 12 residues long. The ends were cut back, 2 bases at V and 8 bases at J, with 9 bases in the middle. Germline V CDR1 and CDR2: PRHDT, FYEKMQ (reference sequence). This chain's CDR3 is CASSLNTGGYTF. The CDR3 DNA follows: TGTGCCAGCAGCTTAAATACGGGCGGCTACACCTTC.

This clonotype was detected many times. Here the CDR3 reads CASSFGGGGTEAFF. CDR3 coding DNA: TGTGCCAGCAGTTTCGGAGGGGGGGGCACTGAAGCTTTCTTT. V gene TRBV27 combines with J gene TRBJ1-1; a weak D match, TRBD1 (6 bases). The V gene's germline CDR1 is MNHEY and CDR2 SMNVEV (reference sequence). V dropped 3 bases and J dropped 4 bases, with 12 bases sitting between them. This CDR3 has 14 amino acids.